The T cell receptor (beta chain) under discussion was sequenced for a study of T cells in Graves' hyperthyroidism and ophthalmopathy. V shed 1 base, J shed 6 bases, and the junction held 7 bases outside the gene matches. Germline V CDR1 and CDR2: SGHRS, YFSETQ. The CDR3 has 15 amino acids. At least ten counts were recorded for this clonotype. RNA transcripts yielded amplified TCR beta CDR3 regions. HTBI primers were used for first-round RT-PCR of the TCR CDR3. TCRdb re-called the multiplex PCR reads through MiXCR, storing one row per CDR3 protein. The sample has around 600,000 distinct CDR3 sequences, approximately 15% seen once.

This chain links TRBV5-1 with TRBJ2-3, with 8 positions matching TRBD1. This receptor was obtained from a woman in her late teens or twenties with Graves' ophthalmopathy. The sequenced sample consisted of blood. The CDR3 here is CASSLRPGGADTQYF. CDR3 DNA sequence: TGCGCCAGCAGCTTGAGGCCAGGGGGCGCGGATACGCAGTATTTT.